Sequencing of this T cell receptor (beta chain) was carried out in a study of CD8 T cells in ankylosing spondylitis. A word on this clonotype: Its antigen is as yet unknown.

Libraries of TCR beta came from quantitative 5'-RACE with molecular barcodes. TCRdb reanalysed the 5' RACE reads using MiXCR and keeps one entry per CDR3 protein. Of around 440,000 distinct CDR3 sequences in the sample, roughly 15% were seen once. Trimming cost V 5 bases and J 0 bases, with 14 bases left between them. Per germline, CDR1 MDHEN and CDR2 SYDVKM. The CDR3 consists of 16 residues. General observations from the study: Disease-associated clones were CD8+ and fairly uncommon in peripheral blood. Disease-linked clones were reportedly significantly enriched in matched ankylosing spondylitis synovial fluid. A motif of roughly 8 highly homologous TCR beta variants was seen as apparently characteristic of ankylosing spondylitis blood.

Source material: blood, either unsorted or a sorted T cell fraction (not recorded which). This sequence was found in a male donor with ankylosing spondylitis. The rearrangement uses TRBV28 and TRBJ2-4; D is unclear. CDR3 nucleotide sequence: TGTGCCAGCAGTGCCGGTCGAGATATAGCCAAAAACATTCAGTACTTC. Protein sequence: CASSAGRDIAKNIQYF.